This entry concerns a single TCR beta chain. Its antigen remains unidentified. This sample was included in a study of cytomegalovirus exposure and HLA in healthy donors. Notes on the study in general: Accurate predictions that matched the HLA-A and HLA-B alleles of most subjects were reportedly made from TCR beta sequences.

PCR primers comprised 60 Vbeta and 13 Jbeta primers. Profiling relied on immunoSEQ multiplex PCR, and the TCRdb table lists in-frame clones only, not all of them. The table records 100,000 to 150,000 clones, roughly four fifths of them present only once. The TCR sequence derives from a woman under 30 in good health and CMV-seronegative. The material sequenced was PBMCs.

The CDR3 DNA is TGCGCCAGCAGCTTAGGACAGGGGGCGGACGAGCAGTACTTC. Encoded protein: CASSLGQGADEQYF. The chain couples TRBV5-1 to TRBJ2-7; 11 nucleotides match TRBD1. CDR3 length equals 14 residues. V lost 2 bases, J lost 5 bases, and 3 bases stayed unmatched. Germline lookup yields CDR1 SGHRS and CDR2 YFSETQ.